This T cell receptor beta chain is drawn from a study of T cell responses to AZD1222 COVID-19 vaccine. Whole-study results and caveats: Baseline testing showed seropositivity in only a handful of AZD1222 recipients.

This clone has only one observation. The antigen remains undetermined. Repertoires were generated with immunoSEQ multiplex PCR, while TCRdb's copy carries only in-frame clones and drops some. This table has under 150,000 clones, under 95% appearing once. The V gene's germline CDR1 is MNHEY and CDR2 SVGEGT. The CDR3 contains 12 residues. The V end lost 0 bases, the J end lost 4 bases, and 3 bases lay between the germline ends. This receptor was taken from an adult in good health. The rearrangement uses TRBV6-2 or TRBV6-3 and TRBJ1-1; D remains unclear. Sequences were derived from peripheral blood, sampled on day 0 of AZD1222 vaccination. CDR3 amino acids: CASSYSSTEAFF. The CDR3 coding sequence is TGTGCCAGCAGTTACTCGAGCACTGAAGCTTTCTTT.